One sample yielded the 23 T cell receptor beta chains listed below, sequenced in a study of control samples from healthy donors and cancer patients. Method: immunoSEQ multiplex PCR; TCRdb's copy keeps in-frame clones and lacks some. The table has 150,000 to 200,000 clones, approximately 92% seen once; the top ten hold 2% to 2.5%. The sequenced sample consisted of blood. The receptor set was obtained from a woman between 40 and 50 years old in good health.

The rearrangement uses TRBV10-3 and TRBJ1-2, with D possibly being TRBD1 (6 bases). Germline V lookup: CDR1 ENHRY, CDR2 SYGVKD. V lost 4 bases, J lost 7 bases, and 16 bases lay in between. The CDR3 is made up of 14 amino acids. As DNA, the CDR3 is TGTGCCATCAGTGGAGGGGGACTCTCTCCTGGCTACACCTTC. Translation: CAISGGGLSPGYTF.

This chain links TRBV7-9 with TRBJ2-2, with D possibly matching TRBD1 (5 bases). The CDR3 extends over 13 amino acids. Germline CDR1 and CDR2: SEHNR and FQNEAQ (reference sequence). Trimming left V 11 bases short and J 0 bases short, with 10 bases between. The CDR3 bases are TGTGCCGATAGGGGTTCGAACACCGGGGAGCTGTTTTTT. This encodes CADRGSNTGELFF.

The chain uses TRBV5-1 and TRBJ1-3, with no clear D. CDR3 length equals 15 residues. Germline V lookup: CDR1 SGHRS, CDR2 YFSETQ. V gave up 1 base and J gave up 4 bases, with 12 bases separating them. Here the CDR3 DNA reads TGCGCCAGCAGCTTGATGAACCTAGAAGGAAACACCATATATTTT. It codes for CASSLMNLEGNTIYF.

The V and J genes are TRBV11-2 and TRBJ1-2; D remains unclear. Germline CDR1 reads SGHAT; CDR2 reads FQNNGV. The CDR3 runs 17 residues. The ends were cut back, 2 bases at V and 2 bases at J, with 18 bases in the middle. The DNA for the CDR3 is TGTGCCAGCAGCTTATTTAGGCGGCAGCGGGAAAACTATGGCTACACCTTC. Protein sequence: CASSLFRRQRENYGYTF.

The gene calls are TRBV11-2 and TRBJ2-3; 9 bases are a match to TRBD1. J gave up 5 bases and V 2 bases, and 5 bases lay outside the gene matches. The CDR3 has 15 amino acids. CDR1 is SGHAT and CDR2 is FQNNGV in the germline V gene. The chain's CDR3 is CASSLSDRGVDTQYF. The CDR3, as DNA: TGTGCCAGCAGCTTATCCGACAGGGGGGTAGATACGCAGTATTTT.

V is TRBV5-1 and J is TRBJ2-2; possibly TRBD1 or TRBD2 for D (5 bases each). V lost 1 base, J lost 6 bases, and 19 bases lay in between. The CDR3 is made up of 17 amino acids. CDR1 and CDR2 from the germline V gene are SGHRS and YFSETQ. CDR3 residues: CASSLWARQGEAGELFF. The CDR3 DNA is TGCGCCAGCAGCTTGTGGGCGCGGCAGGGAGAGGCCGGGGAGCTGTTTTTT.

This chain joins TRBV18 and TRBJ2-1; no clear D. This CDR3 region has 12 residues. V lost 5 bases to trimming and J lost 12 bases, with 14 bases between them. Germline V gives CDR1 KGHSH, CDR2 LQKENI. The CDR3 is CASSTDGVRQFF. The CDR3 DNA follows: TGTGCCAGCTCAACTGACGGAGTAAGGCAGTTCTTC.

CDR3: CASSAMENTEAFF. In DNA, the CDR3 is TGTGCCAGCAGCGCGATGGAGAACACTGAAGCTTTCTTT. The rearrangement joins TRBV9 to TRBJ1-1; D is uncertain. The ends were cut back, 3 bases at V and 1 base at J, with 7 bases in the middle. The CDR3 contains 13 residues. Germline CDR1 and CDR2: SGDLS and YYNGEE.

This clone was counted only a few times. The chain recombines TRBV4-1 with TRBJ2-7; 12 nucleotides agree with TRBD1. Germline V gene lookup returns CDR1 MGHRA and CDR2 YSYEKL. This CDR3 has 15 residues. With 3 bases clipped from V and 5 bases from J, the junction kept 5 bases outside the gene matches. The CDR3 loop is CASSQQGQGANEQYF. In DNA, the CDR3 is TGCGCCAGCAGCCAGCAGGGACAGGGGGCCAACGAGCAGTACTTC.

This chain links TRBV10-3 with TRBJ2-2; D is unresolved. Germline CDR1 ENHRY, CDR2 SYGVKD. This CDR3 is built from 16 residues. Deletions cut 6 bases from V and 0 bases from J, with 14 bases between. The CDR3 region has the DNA TGTGCCATCAGCCGCGTAGGCACAGCGAACACCGGGGAGCTGTTTTTT. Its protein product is CAISRVGTANTGELFF.

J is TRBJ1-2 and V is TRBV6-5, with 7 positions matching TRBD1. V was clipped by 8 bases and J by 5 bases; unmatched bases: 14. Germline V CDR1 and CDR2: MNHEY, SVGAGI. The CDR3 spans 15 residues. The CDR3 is CASPADTGARYGYTF. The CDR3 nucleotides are TGTGCCAGCCCCGCCGATACAGGGGCTCGATATGGCTACACCTTC.

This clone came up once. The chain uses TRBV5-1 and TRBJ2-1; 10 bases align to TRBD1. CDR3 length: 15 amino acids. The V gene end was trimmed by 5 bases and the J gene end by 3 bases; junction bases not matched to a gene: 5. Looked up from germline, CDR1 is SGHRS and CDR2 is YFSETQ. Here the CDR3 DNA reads TGCGCCAGCAGTTTGAGGACAGGGGGCTACAATGAGCAGTTCTTC. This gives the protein CASSLRTGGYNEQFF.

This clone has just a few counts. This chain's CDR3 is CASSRSAVGELFF. The CDR3 DNA follows: TGTGCCAGCAGCCGCTCGGCTGTCGGGGAGCTGTTTTTT. This sequence joins TRBV7-9 and TRBJ2-2; D unclear. Deletions cut 5 bases from V and 7 bases from J, with 11 bases between. The CDR3 is 13 amino acids. Germline V CDR1 and CDR2: SEHNR, FQNEAQ (reference sequence).

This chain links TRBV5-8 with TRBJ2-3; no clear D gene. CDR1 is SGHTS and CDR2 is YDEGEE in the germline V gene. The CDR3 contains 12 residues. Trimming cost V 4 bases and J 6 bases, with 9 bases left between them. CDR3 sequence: CASSLYMDTQYF. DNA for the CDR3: TGTGCCAGCAGCCTCTATATGGATACGCAGTATTTT.

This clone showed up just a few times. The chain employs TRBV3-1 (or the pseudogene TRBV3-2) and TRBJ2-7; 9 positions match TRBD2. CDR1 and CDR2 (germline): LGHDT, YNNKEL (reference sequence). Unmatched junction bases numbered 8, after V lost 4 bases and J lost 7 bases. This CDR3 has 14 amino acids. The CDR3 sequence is CASSRGRGGREQYF. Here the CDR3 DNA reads TGTGCCAGCAGCCGGGGGCGGGGGGGCCGAGAGCAGTACTTC.

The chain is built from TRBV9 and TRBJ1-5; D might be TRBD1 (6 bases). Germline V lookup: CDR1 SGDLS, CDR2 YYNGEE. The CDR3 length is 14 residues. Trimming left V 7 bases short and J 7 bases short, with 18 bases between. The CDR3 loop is CASSAGAAGQPQHF. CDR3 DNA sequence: TGTGCCAGCTCCGCGGGGGCCGCGGGACAGCCCCAGCATTTT.

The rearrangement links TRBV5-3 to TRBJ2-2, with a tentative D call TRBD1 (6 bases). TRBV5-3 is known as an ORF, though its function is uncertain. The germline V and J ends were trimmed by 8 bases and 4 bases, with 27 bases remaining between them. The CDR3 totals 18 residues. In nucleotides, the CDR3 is TGTGCCAGGGTCAAGCCTCGAGGGCAGGGGACGTCCACCGGGGAGCTGTTTTTT. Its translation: CARVKPRGQGTSTGELFF.

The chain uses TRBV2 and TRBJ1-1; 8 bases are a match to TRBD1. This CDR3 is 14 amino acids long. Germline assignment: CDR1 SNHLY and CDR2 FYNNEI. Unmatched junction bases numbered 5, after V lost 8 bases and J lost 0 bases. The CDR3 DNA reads TGTGCCAGCCGAGGACAGGGACTGAACACTGAAGCTTTCTTT. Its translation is CASRGQGLNTEAFF. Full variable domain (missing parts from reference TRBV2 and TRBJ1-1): EPEVTQTPSHQVTQMGQEVILRCVPISNHLYFYWYRQILGQKVEFLVSFYNNEISEKSEIFDDQFSVERPDGSNFTLKIRSTKLEDSAMYFCASRGQGLNTEAFFGQGTRLTVV.

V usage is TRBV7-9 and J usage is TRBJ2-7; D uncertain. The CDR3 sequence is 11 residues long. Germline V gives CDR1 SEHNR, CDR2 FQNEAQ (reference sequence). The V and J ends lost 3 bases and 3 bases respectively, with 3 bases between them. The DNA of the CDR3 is TGTGCCAGCAGCTTTAGCTACGAGCAGTACTTC. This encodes CASSFSYEQYF.

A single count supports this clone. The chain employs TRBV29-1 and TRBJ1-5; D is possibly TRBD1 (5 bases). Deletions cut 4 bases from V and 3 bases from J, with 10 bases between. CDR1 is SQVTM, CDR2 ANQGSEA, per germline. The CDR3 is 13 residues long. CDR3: CSVVGRHNQPQHF. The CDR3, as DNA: TGCAGCGTTGTGGGGCGCCACAATCAGCCCCAGCATTTT.

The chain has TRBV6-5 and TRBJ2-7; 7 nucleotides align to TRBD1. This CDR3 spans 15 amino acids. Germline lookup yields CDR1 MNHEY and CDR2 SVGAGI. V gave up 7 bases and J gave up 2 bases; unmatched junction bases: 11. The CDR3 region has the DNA TGTGCCAGCAACCACGCAGGGCAGGGGGCCTACGAGCAGTACTTC. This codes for CASNHAGQGAYEQYF.

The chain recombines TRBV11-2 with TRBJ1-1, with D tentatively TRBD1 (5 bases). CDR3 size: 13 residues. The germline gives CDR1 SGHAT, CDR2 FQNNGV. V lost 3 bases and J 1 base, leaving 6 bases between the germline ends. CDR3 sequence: CASSLGGNTEAFF. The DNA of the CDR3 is TGTGCCAGCAGCTTGGGGGGGAACACTGAAGCTTTCTTT.

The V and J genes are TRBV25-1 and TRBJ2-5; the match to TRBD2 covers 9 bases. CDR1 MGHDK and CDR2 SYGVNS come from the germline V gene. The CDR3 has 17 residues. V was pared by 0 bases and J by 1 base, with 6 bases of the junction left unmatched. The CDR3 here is CASSEYPRLAVQETQYF. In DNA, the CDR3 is TGTGCCAGCAGTGAATATCCCAGACTAGCGGTCCAAGAGACCCAGTACTTC.